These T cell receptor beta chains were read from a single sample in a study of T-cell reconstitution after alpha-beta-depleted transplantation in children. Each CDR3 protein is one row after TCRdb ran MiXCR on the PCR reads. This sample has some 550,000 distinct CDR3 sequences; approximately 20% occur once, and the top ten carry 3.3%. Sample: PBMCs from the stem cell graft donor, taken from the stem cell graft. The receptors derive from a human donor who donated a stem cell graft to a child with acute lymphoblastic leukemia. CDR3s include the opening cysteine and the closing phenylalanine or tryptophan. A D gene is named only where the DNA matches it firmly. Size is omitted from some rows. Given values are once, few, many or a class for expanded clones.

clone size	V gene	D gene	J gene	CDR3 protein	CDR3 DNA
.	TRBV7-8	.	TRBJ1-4	CASSLIFGGPGQINEKLFF	TGTGCCAGCAGCTTAATTTTTGGGGGACCTGGACAGATAAATGAAAAACTGTTTTTT
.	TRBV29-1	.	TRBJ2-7	CSAQTGLTYEQYF	TGCAGCGCCCAAACAGGGCTGACCTACGAGCAGTACTTC
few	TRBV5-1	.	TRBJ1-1	CASSFLGGGTEAFF	TGCGCCAGCAGCTTCCTGGGGGGTGGAACTGAAGCTTTCTTT
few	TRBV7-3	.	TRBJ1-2	CASSRNPTDGSYGYTF	TGTGCCAGCAGCCGAAACCCGACGGACGGGAGCTATGGCTACACCTTC
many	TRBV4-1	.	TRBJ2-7	CASSQDGSGSSYEQYF	TGCGCCAGCAGCCAAGATGGTAGCGGATCCTCCTACGAGCAGTACTTC
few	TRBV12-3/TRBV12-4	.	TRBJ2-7	CASSLLPLQGSYEQYF	TGTGCCAGCAGTTTGTTGCCCCTACAGGGCTCCTACGAGCAGTACTTC
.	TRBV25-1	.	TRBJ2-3	CASSEFEDTQYF	TGTGCCAGCAGTGAATTCGAAGATACGCAGTATTTT
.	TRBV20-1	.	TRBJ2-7	CSPGENEQYF	TGCAGCCCCGGGGAAAACGAGCAGTACTTC
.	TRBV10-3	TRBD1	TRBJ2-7	CAIRRTGDSYEQYF	TGTGCCATCAGAAGGACAGGGGACTCCTACGAGCAGTACTTC
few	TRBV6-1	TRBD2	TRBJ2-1	CASSVLAGGPSNEQFF	TGTGCCAGCAGTGTCTTAGCGGGAGGGCCTTCGAATGAGCAGTTCTTC
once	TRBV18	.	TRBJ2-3	CASSPNLGADTQYF	TGTGCCAGCTCACCAAACTTGGGAGCAGATACGCAGTATTTT
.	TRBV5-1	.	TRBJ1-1	CASSTTSLNTEAFF	TGCGCCAGCAGCACGACATCACTGAACACTGAAGCTTTCTTT